This T cell receptor beta chain was found in a study of blood T cells in healthy people across ages. Study results and limitations: Strongly correlated with naive T cell percentage was TCR beta diversity. Age showed a roughly linear inverse relationship with TCR beta diversity per million T cells.

No fewer than 7 million PBMCs went into each sample. Total RNA, at least 5 micrograms per sample, was extracted from PBMCs. Notes on this clonotype: Its antigen is currently unknown.

Then a second PCR, running about 7 to 11 cycles, was carried out with a sample-barcoded 5' primer and a J-beta primer mix. One entry per CDR3 protein, called by TCRdb with MiXCR from the 5' RACE reads. The sample holds 1,500,000 or so distinct CDR3 sequences, approximately 43% seen once. The source of this sequence is a young woman in good health. Sequencing was carried out using blood.

Here the CDR3 reads CASSQDVGRGGSPLHF. As DNA, the CDR3 is TGTGCCAGCAGCCAAGATGTAGGGAGGGGAGGATCACCCCTCCACTTT. This sequence joins TRBV3-1 and TRBJ1-6, with D maybe TRBD1 (5 bases). The CDR3 totals 16 residues. Trimming left V 0 bases short and J 10 bases short, with 16 bases between. Germline lookup yields CDR1 LGHDT and CDR2 YNNKEL (reference sequence).